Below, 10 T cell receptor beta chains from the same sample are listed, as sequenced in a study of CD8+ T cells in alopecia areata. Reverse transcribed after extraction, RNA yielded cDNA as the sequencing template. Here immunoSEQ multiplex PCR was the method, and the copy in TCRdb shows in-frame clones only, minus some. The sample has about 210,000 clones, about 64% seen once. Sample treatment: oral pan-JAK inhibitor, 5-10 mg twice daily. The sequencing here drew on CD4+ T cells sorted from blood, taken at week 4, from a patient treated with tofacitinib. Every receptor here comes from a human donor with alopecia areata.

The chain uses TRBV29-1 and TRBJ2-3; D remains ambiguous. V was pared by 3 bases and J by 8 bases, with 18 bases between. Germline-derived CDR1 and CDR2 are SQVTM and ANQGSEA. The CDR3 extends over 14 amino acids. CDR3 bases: TGCAGCGTTGAGCCAGGACGGTCCTCCGGTACGCAGTATTTT. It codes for CSVEPGRSSGTQYF.

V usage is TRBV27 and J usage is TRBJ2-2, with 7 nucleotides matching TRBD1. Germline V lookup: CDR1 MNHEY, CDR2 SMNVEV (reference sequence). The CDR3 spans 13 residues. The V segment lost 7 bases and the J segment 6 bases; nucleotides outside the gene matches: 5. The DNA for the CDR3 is TGTGCCAGCACCTTGCAGGGGGCCGGGGAGCTGTTTTTT. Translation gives CASTLQGAGELFF.

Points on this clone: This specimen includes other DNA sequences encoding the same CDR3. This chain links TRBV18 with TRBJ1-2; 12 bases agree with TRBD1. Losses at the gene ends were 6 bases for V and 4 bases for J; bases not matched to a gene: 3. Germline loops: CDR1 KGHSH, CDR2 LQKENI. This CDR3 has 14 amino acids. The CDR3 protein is CASSPGQGAYGYTF. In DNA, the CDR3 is TGTGCCAGCTCCCCGGGACAGGGGGCCTATGGCTACACCTTC.

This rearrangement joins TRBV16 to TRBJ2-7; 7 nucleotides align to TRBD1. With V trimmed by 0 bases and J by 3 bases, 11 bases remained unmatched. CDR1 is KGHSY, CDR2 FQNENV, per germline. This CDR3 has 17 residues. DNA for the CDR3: TGTGCCAGCAGCCAATCGATTCAGGGGGTGAGAAACTACGAGCAGTACTTC. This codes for CASSQSIQGVRNYEQYF.

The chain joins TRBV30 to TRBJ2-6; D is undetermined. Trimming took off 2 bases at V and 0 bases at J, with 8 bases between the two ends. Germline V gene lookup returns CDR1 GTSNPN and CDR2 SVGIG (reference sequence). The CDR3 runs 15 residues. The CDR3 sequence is CAWSRESSGANVLTF. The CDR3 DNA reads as TGTGCCTGGAGTAGGGAAAGCTCTGGGGCCAACGTCCTGACTTTC.

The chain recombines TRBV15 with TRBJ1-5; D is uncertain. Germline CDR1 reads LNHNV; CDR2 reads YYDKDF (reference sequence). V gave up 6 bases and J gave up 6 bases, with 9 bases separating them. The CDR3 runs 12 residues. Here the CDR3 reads CATSTVGQPQHF. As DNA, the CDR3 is TGTGCCACCAGTACGGTGGGTCAGCCCCAGCATTTT.

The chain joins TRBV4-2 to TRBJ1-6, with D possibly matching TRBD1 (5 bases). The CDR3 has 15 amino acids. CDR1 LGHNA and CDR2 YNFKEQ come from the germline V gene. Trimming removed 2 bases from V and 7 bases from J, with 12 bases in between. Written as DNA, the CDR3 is TGTGCCAGCAGCCAACCGCAGGGAGGCAATTCACCCCTCCACTTT. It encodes CASSQPQGGNSPLHF.

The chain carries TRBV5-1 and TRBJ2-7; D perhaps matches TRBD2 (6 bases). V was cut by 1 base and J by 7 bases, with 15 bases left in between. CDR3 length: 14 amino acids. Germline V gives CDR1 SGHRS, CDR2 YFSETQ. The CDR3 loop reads CASSLSGDLGEQYF. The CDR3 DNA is TGCGCCAGCAGCTTGTCGGGGGATCTCGGGGAGCAGTACTTC.

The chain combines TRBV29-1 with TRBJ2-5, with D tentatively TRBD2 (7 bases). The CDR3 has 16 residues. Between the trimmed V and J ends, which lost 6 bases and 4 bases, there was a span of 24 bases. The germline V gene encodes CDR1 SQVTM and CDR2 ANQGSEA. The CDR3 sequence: CSVPPSAGAWGETQYF. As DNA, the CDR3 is TGCAGCGTCCCCCCGTCCGCGGGGGCCTGGGGAGAGACCCAGTACTTC.

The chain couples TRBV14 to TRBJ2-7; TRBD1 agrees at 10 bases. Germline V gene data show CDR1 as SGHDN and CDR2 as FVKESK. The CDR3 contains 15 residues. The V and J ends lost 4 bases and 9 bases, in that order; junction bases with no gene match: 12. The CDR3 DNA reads TGTGCCAGCAGCCCTCGACAGGGGGCCAGAGAAGCGCAGTACTTC. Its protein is CASSPRQGAREAQYF.